This T cell receptor beta chain appears in the sequencing data of a study of CD8 T cells in ankylosing spondylitis. One entry per CDR3 protein, called by TCRdb with MiXCR from the 5' RACE reads. The sample records a few hundred thousand distinct CDR3 sequences, about a fifth being singletons. Findings and caveats of the study: Both synovial fluid and blood in reactive arthritis had previously been reported to carry some motif variants. Reportedly, matched ankylosing spondylitis synovial fluid was significantly enriched for disease-linked clones. The study identified a TCR beta motif of 7 or 8 highly homologous variants that appeared characteristic of ankylosing spondylitis blood.

This clonotype was seen only a few times. The antigen remains undetermined. The sequencing input was blood, either unsorted or a sorted T cell fraction (not recorded which). This receptor was obtained from a male donor with ankylosing spondylitis.

CDR3 coding DNA: TGCGCCAGCAGCCTTCTAGCGGGAATCTACAATGAGCAGTTCTTC. This sequence encodes CASSLLAGIYNEQFF. The chain carries TRBV4-3 and TRBJ2-1, with TRBD2 matching over 9 bases. The CDR3 consists of 15 residues. J gave up 3 bases and V 4 bases, and 4 bases lay outside the gene matches. Germline CDR1 is LGHNA and CDR2 is YSLEER.